This T cell receptor beta chain was captured in a study of tumor-infiltrating lymphocytes in primary liver carcinoma. Overall study context: All patients, whether men or women, fell within 30 to 69 years of age.

The CDR3 consists of 13 residues. In germline, CDR1 is WNHNN, CDR2 SYGVQD (reference sequence). Trimming stripped 6 bases from V and 12 bases from J, with 18 bases between. A primer matching the constant region was used to make TCR beta cDNA from around 460 ng of total RNA. Sequencing libraries for TCR beta derived from three nested multiplex PCR rounds that used slightly modified ARM-PCR. Primers for the first two PCR rounds were TRBV1-TRBV30 forward primers and a C-beta reverse primer (roughly 10 cycles per round). TCRdb re-derived calls from the multiplex PCR reads in MiXCR, one entry per CDR3 protein. The table records about 110,000 distinct CDR3 sequences, around two thirds of them present only once. Total RNA and DNA came together from around 18-30 mg of bulk tissue without cell sorting. Patients underwent surgical resection for primary liver carcinoma. A word on this clonotype: Since a much larger clone is just one base distant, this may be a read error.

The material sequenced was liver tumor tissue from sampling region 1. Subset: tumor region T1, superior pole. The rearrangement joins TRBV10-1 to TRBJ2-1; a possible D gene is TRBD2 (6 bases). This clonotype was obtained from an older woman with primary liver carcinoma and hepatitis B virus infection. The CDR3 spells CASSRDLGGGQFF. The CDR3 DNA is TGCGCCAGCAGCCGGGACCTGGGAGGTGGGCAGTTCTTC.